One sample yielded the 20 T cell receptor beta chains listed below, sequenced in a study of cytomegalovirus exposure and HLA in healthy donors. Both 60 Vbeta primers and 13 Jbeta primers went into the PCR. The protocol was immunoSEQ multiplex PCR, while the TCRdb copy is restricted to in-frame clones and leaves out a portion. The ten most abundant clones cover approximately 1.9% of a sample with about 130,000 clones. The sample consisted of PBMCs. These receptors all stem from a woman in her fifties or sixties in good health and CMV-seronegative.

V and J are TRBV5-4 and TRBJ2-1; the D gene is possibly TRBD2 (7 bases). The germline V and J ends were trimmed by 4 bases and 4 bases, with 24 bases remaining between them. The CDR3 is 18 amino acids. Germline V lookup: CDR1 SGHNT, CDR2 YYREEE (reference sequence). The CDR3 region has the DNA TGTGCCAGCAGCCTCCCCGGGACTACAGGGAAAGCGTACAATGAGCAGTTCTTC. This sequence encodes CASSLPGTTGKAYNEQFF. The full variable domain, completed using reference TRBV5-4 and TRBJ2-1, is ETGVTQSPTHLIKTRGQQVTLRCSSQSGHNTVSWYQQALGQGPQFIFQYYREEENGRGNFPPRFSGLQFPNYSSELNVNALELDDSALYLCASSLPGTTGKAYNEQFFGPGTRLTVL.

The J gene is TRBJ2-1, the V gene TRBV2; 8 bases fit TRBD2. The germline V gene has CDR1 SNHLY and CDR2 FYNNEI. V lost 6 bases and J lost 1; bases outside the gene matches: 8. The CDR3 has 16 amino acids. The CDR3 is CASRAGRLASYNEQFF. CDR3 bases: TGTGCCAGCAGAGCGGGTCGACTAGCGTCCTACAATGAGCAGTTCTTC. Looking up the rest from reference TRBV2 and TRBJ2-1 gives the full variable domain: EPEVTQTPSHQVTQMGQEVILRCVPISNHLYFYWYRQILGQKVEFLVSFYNNEISEKSEIFDDQFSVERPDGSNFTLKIRSTKLEDSAMYFCASRAGRLASYNEQFFGPGTRLTVL.

The gene calls are TRBV10-2 and TRBJ2-5; TRBD2 matches 9 bases. Looked up from germline, CDR1 is WSHSY and CDR2 is SAAADI. The CDR3 has 14 amino acids. Trimming took 4 bases from V and 2 from J; bases not matched to a gene: 2. In DNA, the CDR3 is TGCGCCAGCAGTGGACTAGCGGCTCAAGAGACCCAGTACTTC. Its protein is CASSGLAAQETQYF.

The chain combines TRBV5-4 with TRBJ1-2, with TRBD1 matching 7 bases. The CDR3 has 14 residues. The germline V gene encodes CDR1 SGHNT and CDR2 YYREEE (reference sequence). V lost 4 bases and J lost 3; bases outside the gene matches: 6. CDR3 coding DNA: TGTGCCAGCAGCCTGCTGACAGGGTACTATGGCTACACCTTC. This gives the protein CASSLLTGYYGYTF.

This chain connects TRBV13 to TRBJ2-5; D gene ambiguous. The DNA matches TRBJ2-7 better at its end, which makes the J call doubtful. The germline CDR1 and CDR2 sequences are PRHDT and FYEKMQ (reference sequence). This CDR3 region has 13 residues. The CDR3 loop is CASSLAFSYEQYF. CDR3 nucleotide sequence: TGTGCCAGCAGCTTAGCGTTCTCCTACGAGCAGTACTTC.

The chain recombines TRBV5-1 with TRBJ2-7, with TRBD1 as a possible D gene (6 bases). The CDR3 spans 12 residues. The V gene lost 4 bases and the J gene lost 5 bases, with 10 bases spanning the gap. Germline V lookup: CDR1 SGHRS, CDR2 YFSETQ. This CDR3 is CASSIQGNEQYF. The CDR3 DNA reads as TGCGCCAGCAGCATTCAGGGGAACGAGCAGTACTTC.

V usage is TRBV6-5 and J usage is TRBJ2-3, with D unclear. The CDR3 loop spans 15 amino acids. Trimming took off 8 bases at V and 0 bases at J, with 15 bases between the two ends. CDR1 is MNHEY and CDR2 is SVGAGI in the germline V gene. This CDR3 reads CASLASLASTDTQYF. The CDR3 coding sequence is TGTGCCAGCTTGGCCAGTTTAGCTAGCACAGATACGCAGTATTTT.

This chain uses TRBV2 with TRBJ2-7; 8 bases are shared with TRBD1. V shed 3 bases and J 0 bases; nucleotides not matched to a gene: 4. CDR1 is SNHLY, CDR2 FYNNEI, per germline. The CDR3 totals 15 residues. CDR3: CASSDYGTGSYEQYF. CDR3 coding DNA: TGTGCCAGCAGTGATTACGGGACAGGCTCCTACGAGCAGTACTTC.

On this clone itself: One end of the junction fails to match germline, which may point to a read error. This chain joins TRBV5-4 and TRBJ1-2, with TRBD1 identical over 8 bases. CDR1 is SGHNT and CDR2 is YYREEE in the germline V gene (reference sequence). This CDR3 is built from 14 residues. In DNA, the CDR3 is TGTGCCAGCAGCTCGAGCGGACAGGGCCTCGGCTGCACCTTC. Translation: CASSSSGQGLGCTF.

The J gene is TRBJ2-1, the V gene TRBV29-1; TRBD2 aligns across 10 bases. V shed 7 bases, J shed 9 bases, and the junction held 12 bases outside the gene matches. The CDR3 extends over 14 amino acids. CDR1 is SQVTM, CDR2 ANQGSEA, per germline. CDR3: CSGNSGRAAGEQFF. The CDR3 DNA sequence: TGCAGCGGAAACAGCGGGAGGGCCGCGGGTGAGCAGTTCTTC.

The chain couples TRBV7-9 to TRBJ1-2; 9 nucleotides agree with TRBD1. The CDR3 runs to 14 residues. The germline V gene encodes CDR1 SEHNR and CDR2 FQNEAQ (reference sequence). The V and J ends lost 3 bases and 5 bases, in that order; junction bases with no gene match: 4. This CDR3 reads CASSLDRGEYGYTF. The CDR3 coding sequence is TGTGCCAGCAGCTTGGACAGGGGCGAGTATGGCTACACCTTC.

The chain employs TRBV5-1 and TRBJ1-2; 8 positions match TRBD1. V shed 0 bases and J 4 bases; nucleotides not matched to a gene: 14. The CDR3 covers 18 residues. Germline CDR1 reads SGHRS; CDR2 reads YFSETQ. The chain's CDR3 is CASSLAESPRDRRYGYTF. The CDR3 region has the DNA TGCGCCAGCAGCTTGGCAGAATCACCCCGGGACAGGCGCTATGGCTACACCTTC.

This chain links TRBV28 with TRBJ2-1; 11 bases match TRBD2. This CDR3 has 15 residues. V dropped 5 bases and J dropped 4; count of bases not matched to a gene: 4. CDR1 and CDR2 (germline): MDHEN, SYDVKM. This CDR3 is CASSLRLAGYNEQFF. CDR3 in DNA: TGTGCCAGCAGTCTCCGACTAGCGGGATACAATGAGCAGTTCTTC.

The rearrangement links TRBV10-1 to TRBJ2-7; D might be TRBD2 (6 bases). V was pared by 2 bases and J by 4 bases, with 9 bases between. CDR3 length: 13 residues. The germline CDR1 and CDR2 sequences are WNHNN and SYGVQD (reference sequence). CDR3 sequence (DNA): TGCGCCAGCAGTGAGAGGCGGGAATACGAGCAGTACTTC. It specifies CASSERREYEQYF.

The genes are TRBV5-1 and TRBJ2-7; possibly TRBD1 for D (5 bases). The CDR3 has 13 residues. Trimming took 2 bases from V and 5 from J, leaving 11 bases between them. Per the germline V gene, CDR1 is SGHRS and CDR2 is YFSETQ. The CDR3 bases are TGCGCCAGCAGCTTTGTGGGGCCCGACGAGCAGTACTTC. It encodes CASSFVGPDEQYF.

The J gene is TRBJ2-3, the V gene TRBV10-2; 11 positions match TRBD2. Trimming removed 7 bases from V and 4 bases from J; junction bases left unmatched: 7. The CDR3 sequence is 15 residues long. The germline V gene encodes CDR1 WSHSY and CDR2 SAAADI. CDR3 coding DNA: TGCGCCAGCACTAAGACTAGCGGGGTGGCAGATACGCAGTATTTT. It encodes CASTKTSGVADTQYF.

The rearrangement links TRBV5-1 to TRBJ2-2, with D uncertain. The CDR3 sequence is 16 residues long. V was pared by 4 bases and J by 6 bases, with 19 bases between. Germline V CDR1 and CDR2: SGHRS, YFSETQ. The CDR3 loop is CASSPTVLTAAGELFF. CDR3 sequence (DNA): TGCGCCAGCAGCCCCACGGTCCTTACTGCTGCCGGGGAGCTGTTTTTT.

In nucleotides, the CDR3 is TGCGCCAGCAGCTTGGTTAGCGGGGGTACAGATACGCAGTATTTT. This codes for CASSLVSGGTDTQYF. V gene TRBV5-1 combines with J gene TRBJ2-3; 9 nucleotides line up with TRBD2. The CDR3 is 15 residues long. The V gene end was trimmed by 0 bases and the J gene end by 3 bases; junction bases not matched to a gene: 2. Germline CDR1 and CDR2: SGHRS and YFSETQ.

The J gene is TRBJ2-4, the V gene TRBV7-9; D is perhaps TRBD1 (6 bases). Germline V CDR1 and CDR2: SEHNR, FQNEAQ (reference sequence). Trimming stripped 1 base from V and 1 base from J, with 11 bases between. The length of the CDR3 is 16 residues. The CDR3 loop reads CASSLEWGPAKNIQYF. In DNA form, the CDR3 reads TGTGCCAGCAGCTTAGAATGGGGGCCTGCCAAAAACATTCAGTACTTC.

The rearrangement uses TRBV28 and TRBJ1-5, with D perhaps matching TRBD1 (6 bases). The germline V gene has CDR1 MDHEN and CDR2 SYDVKM. CDR3 length equals 14 residues. Trimming shortened V by 7 bases and J by 7 bases, and 17 bases separated the two germline ends. CDR3 residues: CASTQGGAGQPQHF. The CDR3 region has the DNA TGTGCCAGCACCCAAGGGGGGGCAGGCCAGCCCCAGCATTTT.